This T cell receptor (beta chain) was identified in a study of T cells in Graves' hyperthyroidism and ophthalmopathy. This clonotype was seen more than once but under ten times. One end of the junction varies from germline; a read error may be responsible. CDR1 and CDR2 from the germline V gene are SEHNR and FQNEAQ (reference sequence). The CDR3 covers 17 residues. TCR beta CDR3 region amplification was performed from RNA transcripts. RT-PCR in the first round (using the HTBI primer set) targeted the TCR CDR3. One entry per CDR3 protein results from TCRdb running MiXCR on the multiplex PCR reads. The sample has fewer than 650,000 distinct CDR3 sequences; approximately 15% are singletons.

The chain employs TRBV7-9 and TRBJ1-1; no definite D call. Sequenced: blood. The receptor's source is a woman in her 30s with Graves' hyperthyroidism that later progressed to Graves' ophthalmopathy. DNA for the CDR3: TGTGCCAGCGGCTTAGTTAGGGTAGCTTGGGGTTTCACTGAAGCTTTCTTT. This encodes CASGLVRVAWGFTEAFF.